This TCR beta chain was identified in a study of CD8+CD57+ T cells in acquired aplastic anemia. At the level of the study: Sorting CD4+ and CD8+ cells gave DNA averaging approximately 3 ug. Whole-study results and caveats: Simpson's diversity of CD8+ cells was not significantly different in patients compared with controls. Overlapping CD8+ CDR3 repertoires of patients and controls contained roughly 27 shared sequences.

The CDR3 contains 14 residues. The ends were cut back, 5 bases at V and 1 base at J, with 11 bases in the middle. Genomic DNA provided the template from which TCR beta VDJ and CDR3 profiles were obtained. MiXCR, run by TCRdb on the reads, gives a single entry per CDR3 protein. The sample holds about 160,000 distinct CDR3 sequences, roughly two thirds seen once. In the case of this clonotype: The antigen is unknown.

Patients who underwent sequencing had shown CD8+CD57+ cell expansion by flow cytometry. This TCR derives from a human donor with aplastic anemia. Sample: sorted CD4+, CD8+, or CD8+CD57+ T cells (not recorded which) from PBMCs. This sequence joins TRBV12-3 or TRBV12-4 and TRBJ1-1; D is unclear. The CDR3 nucleotides are TGTGCCAGCAGTCGTCAACGGGGGAACACTGAAGCTTTCTTT. Encoded protein: CASSRQRGNTEAFF.